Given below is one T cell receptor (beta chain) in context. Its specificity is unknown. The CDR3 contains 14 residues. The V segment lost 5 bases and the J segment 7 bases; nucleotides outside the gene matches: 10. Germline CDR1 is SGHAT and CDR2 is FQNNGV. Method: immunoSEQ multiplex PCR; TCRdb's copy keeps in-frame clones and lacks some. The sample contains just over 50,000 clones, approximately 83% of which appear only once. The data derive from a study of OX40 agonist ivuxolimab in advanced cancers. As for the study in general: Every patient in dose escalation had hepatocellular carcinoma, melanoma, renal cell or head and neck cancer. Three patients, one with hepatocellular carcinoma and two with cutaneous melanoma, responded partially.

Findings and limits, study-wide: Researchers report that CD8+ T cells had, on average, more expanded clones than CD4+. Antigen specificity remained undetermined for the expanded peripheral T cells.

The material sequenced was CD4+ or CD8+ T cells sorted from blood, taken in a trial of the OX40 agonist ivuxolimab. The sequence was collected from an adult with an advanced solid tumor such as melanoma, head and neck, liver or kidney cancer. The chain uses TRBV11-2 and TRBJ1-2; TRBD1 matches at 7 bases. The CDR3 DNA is TGTGCCAGCAGCGCCATCGACAGGGTTGCTGGCTACACCTTC. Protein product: CASSAIDRVAGYTF.